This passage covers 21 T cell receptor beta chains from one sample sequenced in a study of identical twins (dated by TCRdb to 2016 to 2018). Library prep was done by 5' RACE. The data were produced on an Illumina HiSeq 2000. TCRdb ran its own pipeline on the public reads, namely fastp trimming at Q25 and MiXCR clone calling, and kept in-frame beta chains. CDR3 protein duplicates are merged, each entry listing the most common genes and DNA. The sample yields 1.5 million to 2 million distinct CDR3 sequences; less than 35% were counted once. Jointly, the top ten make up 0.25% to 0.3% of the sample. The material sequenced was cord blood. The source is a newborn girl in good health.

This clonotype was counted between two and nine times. For the CDR3, the DNA is TGTGCCATCAGTCTGGAGGGTTATGGCTACACCTTC. It yields the protein CAISLEGYGYTF. The V and J genes are TRBV10-3 and TRBJ1-2; D is unclear. The CDR3 has 12 residues. Germline CDR1 is ENHRY and CDR2 is SYGVKD. V was pared by 5 bases and J by 5 bases, with 9 bases between.

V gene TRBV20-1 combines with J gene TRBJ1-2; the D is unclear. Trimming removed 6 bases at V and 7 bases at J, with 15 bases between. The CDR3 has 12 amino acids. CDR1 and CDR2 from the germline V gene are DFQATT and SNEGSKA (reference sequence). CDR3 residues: CSATPGGCGYTF. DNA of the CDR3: TGCAGTGCCACTCCCGGAGGGTGTGGCTACACCTTC.

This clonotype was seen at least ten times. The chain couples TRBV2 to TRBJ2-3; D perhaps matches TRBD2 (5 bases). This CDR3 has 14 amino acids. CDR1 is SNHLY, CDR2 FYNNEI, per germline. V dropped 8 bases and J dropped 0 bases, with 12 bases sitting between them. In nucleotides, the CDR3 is TGTGCCAGCCGTCCTCAGCGGAGCACAGATACGCAGTATTTT. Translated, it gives CASRPQRSTDTQYF.

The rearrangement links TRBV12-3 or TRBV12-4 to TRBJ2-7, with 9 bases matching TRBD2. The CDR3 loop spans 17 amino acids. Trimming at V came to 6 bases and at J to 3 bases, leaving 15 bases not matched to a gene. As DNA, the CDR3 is TGTGCCAGCAGCTTCTTCGGCGCGGGGGGGATAATCTACGAGCAGTACTTC. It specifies CASSFFGAGGIIYEQYF.

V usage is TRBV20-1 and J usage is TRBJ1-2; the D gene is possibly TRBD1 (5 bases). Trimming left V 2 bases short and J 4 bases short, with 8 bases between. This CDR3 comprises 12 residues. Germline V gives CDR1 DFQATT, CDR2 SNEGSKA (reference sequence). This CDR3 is CSARSQGYGYTF. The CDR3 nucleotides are TGCAGTGCTAGATCCCAGGGCTATGGCTACACCTTC.

The CDR3 DNA reads TGTGCCAGCAGCGTCCGACTAGCGGGTCCCAATGAGCAGTACTTC. This sequence encodes CASSVRLAGPNEQYF. The V call is TRBV9, the J call TRBJ2-5; the match to TRBD2 covers 10 bases. This CDR3 contains 15 residues. The germline CDR1 and CDR2 sequences are SGDLS and YYNGEE. The junction had 12 bases not matched to a gene; V was cut back by 2 bases and J by 11 bases.

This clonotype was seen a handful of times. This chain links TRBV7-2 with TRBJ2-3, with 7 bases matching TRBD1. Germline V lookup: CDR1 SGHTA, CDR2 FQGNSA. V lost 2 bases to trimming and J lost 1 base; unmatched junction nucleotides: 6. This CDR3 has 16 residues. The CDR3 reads CASSLWAGQGTDTQYF. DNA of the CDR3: TGTGCCAGCAGCTTATGGGCTGGACAGGGCACAGATACGCAGTATTTT.

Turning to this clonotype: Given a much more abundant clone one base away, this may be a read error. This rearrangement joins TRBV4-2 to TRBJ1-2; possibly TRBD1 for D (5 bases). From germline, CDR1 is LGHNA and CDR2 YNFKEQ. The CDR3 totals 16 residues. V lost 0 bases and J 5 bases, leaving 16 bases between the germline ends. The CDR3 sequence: CASSQEIRGLPYGYTF. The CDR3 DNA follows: TGTGCCAGCAGCCAAGAAATACGGGGCCTCCCATATGGCTACACCTTC.

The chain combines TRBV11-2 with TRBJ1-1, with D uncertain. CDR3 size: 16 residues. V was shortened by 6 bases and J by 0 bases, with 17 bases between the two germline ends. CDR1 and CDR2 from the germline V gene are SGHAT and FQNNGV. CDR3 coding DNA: TGTGCCAGCAGTACCGTAGGACGGATCATGAACACTGAAGCTTTCTTT. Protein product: CASSTVGRIMNTEAFF.

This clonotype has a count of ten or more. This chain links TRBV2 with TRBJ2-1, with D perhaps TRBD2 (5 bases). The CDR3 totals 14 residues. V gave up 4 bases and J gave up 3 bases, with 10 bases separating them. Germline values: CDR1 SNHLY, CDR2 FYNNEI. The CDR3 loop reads CASSVNRGYNEQFF. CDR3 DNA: TGTGCCAGCAGTGTAAACCGGGGCTACAATGAGCAGTTCTTC. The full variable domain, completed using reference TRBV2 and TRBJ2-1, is EPEVTQTPSHQVTQMGQEVILRCVPISNHLYFYWYRQILGQKVEFLVSFYNNEISEKSEIFDDQFSVERPDGSNFTLKIRSTKLEDSAMYFCASSVNRGYNEQFFGPGTRLTVL.

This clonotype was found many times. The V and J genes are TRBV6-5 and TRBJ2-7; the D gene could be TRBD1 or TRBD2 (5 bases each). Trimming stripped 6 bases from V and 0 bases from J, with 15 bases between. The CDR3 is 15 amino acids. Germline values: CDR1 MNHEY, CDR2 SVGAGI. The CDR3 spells CASRPGPLSSYEQYF. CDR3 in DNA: TGTGCCAGCAGACCGGGACCACTTAGCTCCTACGAGCAGTACTTC.

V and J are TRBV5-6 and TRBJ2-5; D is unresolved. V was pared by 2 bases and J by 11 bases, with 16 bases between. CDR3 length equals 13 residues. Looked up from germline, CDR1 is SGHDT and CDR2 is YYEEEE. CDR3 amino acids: CASSFSLPNEQYF. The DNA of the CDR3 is TGTGCCAGCAGCTTCTCACTACCAAATGAGCAGTACTTC.

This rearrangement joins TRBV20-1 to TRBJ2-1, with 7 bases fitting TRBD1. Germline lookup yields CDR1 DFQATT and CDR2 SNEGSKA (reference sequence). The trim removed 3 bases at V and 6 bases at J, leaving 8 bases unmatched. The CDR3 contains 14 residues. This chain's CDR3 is CSASRGPSGNEQFF. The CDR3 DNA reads TGCAGTGCTAGTAGGGGGCCCAGTGGCAATGAGCAGTTCTTC.

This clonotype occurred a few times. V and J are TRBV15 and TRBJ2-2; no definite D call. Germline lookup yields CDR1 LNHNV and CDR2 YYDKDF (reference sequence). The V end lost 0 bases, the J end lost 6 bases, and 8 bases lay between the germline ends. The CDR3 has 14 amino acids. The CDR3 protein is CATSRDLVAGELFF. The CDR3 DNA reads TGTGCCACCAGCAGAGATCTCGTTGCCGGGGAGCTGTTTTTT.

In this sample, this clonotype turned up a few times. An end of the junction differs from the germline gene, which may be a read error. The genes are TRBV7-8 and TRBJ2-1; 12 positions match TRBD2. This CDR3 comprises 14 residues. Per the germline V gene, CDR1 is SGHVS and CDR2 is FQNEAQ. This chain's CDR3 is CSSSLGTSGNEQFF. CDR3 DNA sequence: TGTTCCAGCAGCTTAGGGACTAGCGGGAATGAGCAGTTCTTC. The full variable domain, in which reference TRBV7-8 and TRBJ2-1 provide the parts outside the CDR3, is GAGVSQSPRYKVAKRGQDVALRCDPISGHVSLFWYQQALGQGPEFLTYFQNEAQLDKSGLPSDRFFAERPEGSVSTLKIQRTQQEDSAVYLCSSSLGTSGNEQFFGPGTRLTVL.

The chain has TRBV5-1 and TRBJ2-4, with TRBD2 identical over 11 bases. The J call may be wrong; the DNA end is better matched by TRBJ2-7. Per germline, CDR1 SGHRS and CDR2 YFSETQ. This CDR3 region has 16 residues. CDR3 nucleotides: TGCGCCAGCAGCCCCAATAGCGGGGGGGCCCTCGCCGAGCAGTACTTC. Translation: CASSPNSGGALAEQYF.

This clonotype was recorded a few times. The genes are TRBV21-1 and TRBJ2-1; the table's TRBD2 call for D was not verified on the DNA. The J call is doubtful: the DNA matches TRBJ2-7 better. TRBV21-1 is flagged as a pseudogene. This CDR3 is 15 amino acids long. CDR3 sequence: CASSIGSGFYNEQYF. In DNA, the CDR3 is TGTGCCAGCAGCATAGGTAGCGGGTTTTACAATGAGCAGTACTTC.

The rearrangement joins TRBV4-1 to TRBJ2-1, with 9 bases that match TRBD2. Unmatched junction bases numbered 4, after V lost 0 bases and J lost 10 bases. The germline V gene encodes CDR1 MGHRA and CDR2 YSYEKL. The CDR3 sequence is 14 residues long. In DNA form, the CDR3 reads TGCGCCAGCAGCCAAGATAGGGCGGGAGGGGAGCAGTTCTTC. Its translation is CASSQDRAGGEQFF.

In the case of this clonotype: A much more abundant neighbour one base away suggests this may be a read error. CDR3 in amino acids: CASSLSDGDRQYF. CDR3 in DNA: TGCGCCAGCAGCTTGTCAGACGGGGATAGGCAGTATTTT. This rearrangement joins TRBV5-1 to TRBJ2-3, with D possibly being TRBD2 (5 bases). The CDR3 consists of 13 residues. CDR1 and CDR2 from the germline V gene are SGHRS and YFSETQ.

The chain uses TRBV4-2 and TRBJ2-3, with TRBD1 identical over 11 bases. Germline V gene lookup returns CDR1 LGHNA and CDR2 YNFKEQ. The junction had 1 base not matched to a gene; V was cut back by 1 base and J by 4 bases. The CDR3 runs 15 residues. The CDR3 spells CASSQGDRGADTQYF. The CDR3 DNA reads TGTGCCAGCAGCCAAGGGGACAGGGGGGCAGATACGCAGTATTTT.

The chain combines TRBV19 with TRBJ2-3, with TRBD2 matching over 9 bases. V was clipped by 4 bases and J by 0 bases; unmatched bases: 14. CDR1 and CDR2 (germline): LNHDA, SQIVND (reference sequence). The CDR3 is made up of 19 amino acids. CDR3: CASSTRGLAGPHSTDTQYF. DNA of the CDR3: TGTGCCAGTAGTACGCGGGGGCTAGCGGGGCCACATAGCACAGATACGCAGTATTTT.